This T cell receptor beta chain was observed in a study of T cell repertoires in cytomegalovirus infection (dated by TCRdb to the late 2010s). General notes on the study: Alongside well-studied HLA-B-restricted epitopes, the peptide stimulations were aimed at recently identified HLA-C-restricted CMV epitopes, whose presentation resists viral immunomodulation. Donor HLA type was relevant to the analysis, because carriage of CMV infection together with the matching HLA type was indicated by public TCR beta signatures. Broad study findings and their caveats: The ex vivo response was dominated by HLA-C-restricted CMV-specific TCR beta clonotypes, and the single most frequent clonotype in two of eight donors was supplied by these HLA-C-restricted clonotypes. In both this cohort and an independent 352-donor cohort, the cumulative frequency of public TCR beta family members distinguished carriers of CMV infection plus the relevant HLA type.

Measured from the cysteine to the phenylalanine, the CDR3 is 14 residues long. Left in the record is the CDR3 DNA by itself, 42 bases read in frame from the first base. CDR1 SEHNR and CDR2 FQNEAQ were looked up in the germline V gene (reference sequence). V lost 5 bases and J lost 6 bases; the stretch between them is 16 bases long. Sequencing was carried out with an Illumina HiSeq 1500. TCRdb handled the public reads itself, with Q25 trimming in fastp and clone calling in MiXCR, and kept productive beta chains. Rows are unified per CDR3 protein, each entry keeping the most common DNA and genes. The sample profile shows 650,000 to 850,000 distinct CDR3 sequences; 25% to 35% of them were found once. The ten largest make up over 10% of the sample. This specimen's treatment or condition label, interpreted: in vitro stimulation with specific CMV peptide epitopes to enrich CMV-specific T cells. About this clonotype itself: No cognate antigen has been identified for it. Base qualities are not at hand, and no much larger clone is one base apart.

The sample here was cultured CD8+ T cells from PBMCs, taken from culture after CMV antigen stimulation. This sequence uses TRBV7-9 and TRBJ1-2; no D gene call is confident. This TCR derives from a human donor in good health (CMV status not recorded). Some clones in this sample may be carry-over from other donors' samples. The CDR3 has the sequence CASSVHQNSDGYTF. The DNA sequence reads TGTGCCAGCAGCGTCCACCAGAACTCCGATGGCTACACCTTC. The reference TRBV7-9 and TRBJ1-2 proteins fill in what lies around the CDR3, so the full variable domain reads DTGVSQNPRHKITKRGQNVTFRCDPISEHNRLYWYRQTLGQGPEFLTYFQNEAQLEKSRLLSDRFSAERPKGSFSTLEIQRTEQGDSAMYLCASSVHQNSDGYTFGSGTRLTVV.